This T cell receptor (beta chain) was observed in a study of blood T cell repertoires in COVID-19. Measured with immunoSEQ multiplex PCR; TCRdb has only the in-frame clones, and not every one. Among about 400,000 clones, about nine tenths were seen once, and the ten largest hold about 1.5%. The CDR3 spans 14 residues. Looked up from germline, CDR1 is LGHDT and CDR2 is YNNKEL (reference sequence). After removal of 5 bases from V and 4 bases from J, the junction contained 3 bases not matched to a gene. This chain uses TRBV3-1 (or the pseudogene TRBV3-2) with TRBJ1-4; the match to TRBD1 covers 8 bases. The receptor comes from a woman in her 30s with active or convalescent COVID-19. The material sequenced was peripheral blood. The CDR3 sequence is CASSNRGFNEKLFF. The CDR3 coding sequence is TGTGCCAGCAGCAACAGGGGGTTTAATGAAAAACTGTTTTTT.